The 4 T cell receptor beta chains below come from one sample, sequenced in a study of shared clonotypes between healthy human individuals (dated by TCRdb to 2018 to 2021). The library was obtained by the immunoSEQ multiplex PCR assay. TCRdb mirrors the immuneACCESS table, restricted to in-frame sequences. Some clones are absent from its copies; in checked studies, under half trace to an unresolved V gene, and the reason for the others is unknown. The sample has approximately 320,000 clones on record, over 65% of them singletons. The ten largest make up over 9% of the sample. Sample: memory CD4+ T cells sorted from blood. Interpreted using the paper, the cell subset or site label stands for: CD45RA-negative fraction. All receptors derive from a man aged 25 to 40 in good health.

This sequence joins TRBV28 and TRBJ1-4; 8 bases are shared with TRBD1. Germline trimming cut 3 bases from V and 11 bases from J; bases unmatched to any gene: 2. This CDR3 has 12 residues. Germline V gives CDR1 MDHEN, CDR2 SYDVKM. CDR3 coding DNA: TGTGCCAGCAGTTTGGGGGACAGGAAACTGTTTTTT. Translation: CASSLGDRKLFF.

The chain links TRBV7-9 to TRBJ2-3; 8 positions match TRBD2. Germline lookup yields CDR1 SEHNR and CDR2 FQNEAQ (reference sequence). J gave up 2 bases and V 3 bases, and 7 bases lay outside the gene matches. CDR3 size: 16 residues. The CDR3 DNA is TGTGCCAGCAGCTTCTTAGCGGGATCTTTCACAGATACGCAGTATTTT. The encoded protein is CASSFLAGSFTDTQYF.

The J gene is TRBJ2-2, the V gene TRBV4-1; D is tentatively TRBD1 or TRBD2 (5 bases each). Per germline, CDR1 MGHRA and CDR2 YSYEKL. There are 16 residues in the CDR3. V shed 1 base and J shed 6 bases, with 15 bases lying between them. The CDR3 is CASSQGSGQGAGELFF. The CDR3 DNA sequence: TGCGCCAGCAGCCAAGGGTCGGGGCAAGGCGCCGGGGAGCTGTTTTTT.

Points on this clone: An end of the junction differs from the germline gene, which may be a read error. The sample holds other DNA sequences that translate to the same CDR3. The V call is TRBV13, the J call TRBJ2-1; 8 bases align to TRBD1. The germline V gene has CDR1 PRHDT and CDR2 FYEKMQ (reference sequence). This CDR3 is built from 14 residues. The CDR3, as DNA: TGCGCCAGCAGCTACGGACAGGGAGACAATGAGCAGTTCTTC. The encoded protein is CASSYGQGDNEQFF.